Below are 6 T cell receptor beta chains sequenced from a single sample in a study of blood T cell repertoires in COVID-19. The method was immunoSEQ multiplex PCR; TCRdb's version includes in-frame clones alone and lacks a portion of them. The sample carries over 100,000 clones, 82% recorded once. The sample consisted of peripheral blood. The receptor set was obtained from a man in his fifties or sixties with acute or convalescent COVID-19.

The rearrangement links TRBV5-1 to TRBJ2-1; 10 nucleotides line up with TRBD1. The CDR3 totals 16 residues. The trim removed 6 bases at V and 5 bases at J, leaving 11 bases unmatched. CDR1 and CDR2 from the germline V gene are SGHRS and YFSETQ. This CDR3 reads CASTAGQGVANNEQFF. Written as DNA, the CDR3 is TGCGCCAGCACCGCCGGACAGGGGGTGGCCAACAATGAGCAGTTCTTC.

This chain joins TRBV9 and TRBJ1-6; 8 bases align to TRBD1. Germline assignment: CDR1 SGDLS and CDR2 YYNGEE. CDR3 length equals 14 residues. Trimming at V came to 4 bases and at J to 15 bases, leaving 12 bases not matched to a gene. CDR3 amino acids: CASSLGQVEFNLHF. The CDR3 bases are TGTGCCAGCAGCCTGGGACAGGTCGAGTTTAACCTCCACTTT.

The sample holds one count of this clone. The V and J genes are TRBV28 and TRBJ1-5, with D possibly being TRBD1 (6 bases). The germline V and J ends were trimmed by 8 bases and 5 bases, with 19 bases remaining between them. The CDR3 sequence is 15 residues long. From germline, CDR1 is MDHEN and CDR2 SYDVKM. The CDR3 here is CASSYPTGIYQPQHF. The CDR3 DNA is TGTGCCAGCTCCTACCCAACAGGGATCTATCAGCCCCAGCATTTT.

This chain connects TRBV7-9 to TRBJ2-1; TRBD1 aligns across 7 bases. The CDR3 is 15 amino acids. The junction had 4 bases not matched to a gene; V was cut back by 5 bases and J by 0 bases. Germline loops: CDR1 SEHNR, CDR2 FQNEAQ (reference sequence). The CDR3 DNA sequence: TGTGCCAGCAGCATGACAGGGAGCTCCTACAATGAGCAGTTCTTC. Amino acids: CASSMTGSSYNEQFF.

This chain's CDR3 is CASARGQGGETQYF. In DNA, the CDR3 is TGTGCCAGCGCTAGGGGACAGGGCGGGGAGACCCAGTACTTC. The gene calls are TRBV2 and TRBJ2-5; 9 nucleotides agree with TRBD1. V shed 8 bases and J 5 bases; nucleotides not matched to a gene: 9. Germline values: CDR1 SNHLY, CDR2 FYNNEI. This CDR3 comprises 14 residues.

The genes are TRBV13 and TRBJ1-1, with TRBD1 matching over 8 bases. This CDR3 region has 14 residues. Germline-derived CDR1 and CDR2 are PRHDT and FYEKMQ (reference sequence). The V and J ends lost 5 bases and 3 bases, in that order; junction bases with no gene match: 5. The CDR3 DNA is TGTGCCAGCAGCCAGGACAGGGTGGACACTGAAGCTTTCTTT. Translation gives CASSQDRVDTEAFF.